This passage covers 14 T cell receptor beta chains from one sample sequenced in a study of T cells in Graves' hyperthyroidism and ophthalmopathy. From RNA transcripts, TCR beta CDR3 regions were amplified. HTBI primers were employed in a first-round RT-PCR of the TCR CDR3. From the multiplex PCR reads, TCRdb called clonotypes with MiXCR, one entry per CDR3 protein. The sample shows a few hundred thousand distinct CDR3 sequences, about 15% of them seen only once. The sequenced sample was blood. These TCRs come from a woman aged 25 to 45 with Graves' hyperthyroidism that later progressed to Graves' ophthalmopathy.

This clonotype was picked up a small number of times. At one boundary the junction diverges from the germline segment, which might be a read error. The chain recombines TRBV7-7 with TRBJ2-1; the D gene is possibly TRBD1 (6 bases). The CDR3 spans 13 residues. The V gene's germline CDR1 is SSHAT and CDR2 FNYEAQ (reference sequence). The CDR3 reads CASSLAEGDEQFF. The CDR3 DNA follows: TGTGCTAGCAGCTTAGCCGAGGGGGATGAGCAGTTCTTC.

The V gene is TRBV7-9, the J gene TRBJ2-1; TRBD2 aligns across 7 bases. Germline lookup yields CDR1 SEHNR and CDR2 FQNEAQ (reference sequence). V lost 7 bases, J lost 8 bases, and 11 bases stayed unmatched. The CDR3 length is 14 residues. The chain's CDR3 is CASTAGERGYEQFF. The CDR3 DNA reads TGTGCCAGCACTGCGGGAGAGCGAGGCTATGAGCAGTTCTTC.

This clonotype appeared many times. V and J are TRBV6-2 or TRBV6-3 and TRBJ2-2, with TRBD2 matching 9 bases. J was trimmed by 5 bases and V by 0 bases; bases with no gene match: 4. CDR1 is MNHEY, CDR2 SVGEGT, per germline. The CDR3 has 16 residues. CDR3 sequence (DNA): TGTGCCAGCAGTTACTCTAGCGGGAGAGGGACCGGGGAGCTGTTTTTT. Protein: CASSYSSGRGTGELFF.

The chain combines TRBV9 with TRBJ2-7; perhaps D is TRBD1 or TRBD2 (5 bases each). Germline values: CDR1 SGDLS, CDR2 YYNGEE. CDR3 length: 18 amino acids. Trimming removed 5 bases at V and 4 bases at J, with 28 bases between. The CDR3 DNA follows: TGTGCCAGCAGACTACTTGATTTCGGGACCGCCGACCTTTACGAGCAGTACTTC. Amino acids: CASRLLDFGTADLYEQYF.

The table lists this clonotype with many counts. The CDR3 is CASSLRGADTQYF. Written as DNA, the CDR3 is TGTGCCAGCAGCCTCCGGGGAGCAGATACGCAGTATTTT. The V and J genes are TRBV7-2 and TRBJ2-3; the D gene is possibly TRBD2 (5 bases). The CDR3 length is 13 residues. Germline loops: CDR1 SGHTA, CDR2 FQGNSA. Trimming shortened V by 5 bases and J by 4 bases, and 10 bases separated the two germline ends.

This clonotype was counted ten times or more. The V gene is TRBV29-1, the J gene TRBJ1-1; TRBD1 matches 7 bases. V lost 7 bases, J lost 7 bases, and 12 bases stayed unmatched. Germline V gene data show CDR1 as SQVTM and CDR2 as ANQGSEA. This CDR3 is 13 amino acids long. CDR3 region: CSGEMTGSDEAFF. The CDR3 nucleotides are TGCAGCGGCGAAATGACAGGGTCGGATGAAGCTTTCTTT. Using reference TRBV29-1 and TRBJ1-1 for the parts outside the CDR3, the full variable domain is SAVISQKPSRDICQRGTSLTIQCQVDSQVTMMFWYRQQPGQSLTLIATANQGSEATYESGFVIDKFPISRPNLTFSTLTVSNMSPEDSSIYLCSGEMTGSDEAFFGQGTRLTVV.

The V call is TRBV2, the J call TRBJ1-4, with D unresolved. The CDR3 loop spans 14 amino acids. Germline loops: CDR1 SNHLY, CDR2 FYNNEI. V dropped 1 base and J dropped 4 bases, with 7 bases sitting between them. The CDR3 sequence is CASSEGRDNEKLFF. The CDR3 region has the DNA TGTGCCAGCAGTGAAGGGAGGGATAATGAAAAACTGTTTTTT.

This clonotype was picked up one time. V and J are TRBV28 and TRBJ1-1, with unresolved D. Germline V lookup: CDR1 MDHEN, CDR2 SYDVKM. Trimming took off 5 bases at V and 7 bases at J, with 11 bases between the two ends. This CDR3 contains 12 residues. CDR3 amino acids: CASSRRVVEAFF. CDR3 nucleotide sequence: TGTGCCAGCAGTAGACGGGTAGTTGAAGCTTTCTTT.

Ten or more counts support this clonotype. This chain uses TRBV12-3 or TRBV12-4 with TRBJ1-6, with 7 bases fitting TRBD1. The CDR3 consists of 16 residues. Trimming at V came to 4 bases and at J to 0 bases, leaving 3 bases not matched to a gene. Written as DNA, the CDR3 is TGTGCCAGCAGTTCGGCAGGGGGCTCCTATAATTCACCCCTCCACTTT. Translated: CASSSAGGSYNSPLHF.

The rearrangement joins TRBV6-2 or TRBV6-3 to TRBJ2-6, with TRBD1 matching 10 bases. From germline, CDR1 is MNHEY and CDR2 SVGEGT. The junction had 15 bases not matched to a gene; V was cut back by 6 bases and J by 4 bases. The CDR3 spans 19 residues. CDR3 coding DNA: TGTGCCAGCAGGCTGAGAAGTCCCGGGACAGGGGCCGGGGCCAACGTCCTGACTTTC. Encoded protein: CASRLRSPGTGAGANVLTF.

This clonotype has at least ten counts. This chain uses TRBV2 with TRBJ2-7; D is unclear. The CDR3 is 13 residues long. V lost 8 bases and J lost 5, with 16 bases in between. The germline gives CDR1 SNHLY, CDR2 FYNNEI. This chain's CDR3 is CASALSTYDEQYF. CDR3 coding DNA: TGTGCCAGCGCGTTGTCCACGTACGACGAGCAGTACTTC.

CDR3 nucleotide sequence: TGCGCCAGCAGCCAAGATGCCCCCGCGGCAGGGGGATACGAGCAGTACTTC. Protein: CASSQDAPAAGGYEQYF. The V call is TRBV4-1, the J call TRBJ2-7; 7 positions agree with TRBD1. The CDR3 loop spans 17 amino acids. Per germline, CDR1 MGHRA and CDR2 YSYEKL. The trim removed 0 bases at V and 4 bases at J, leaving 12 bases unmatched.

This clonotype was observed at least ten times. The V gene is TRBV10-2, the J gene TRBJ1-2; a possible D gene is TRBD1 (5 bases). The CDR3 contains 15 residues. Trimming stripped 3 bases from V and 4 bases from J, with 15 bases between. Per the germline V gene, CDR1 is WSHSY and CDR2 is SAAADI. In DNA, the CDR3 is TGCGCCAGCAGTGAAAGCTACGACAGCTCCTATGGCTACACCTTC. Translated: CASSESYDSSYGYTF.

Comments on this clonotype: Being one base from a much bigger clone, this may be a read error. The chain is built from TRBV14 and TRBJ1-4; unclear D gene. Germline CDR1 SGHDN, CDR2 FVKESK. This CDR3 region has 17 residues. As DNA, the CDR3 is TGTGCCAGCGGCCAAGTGTTTGGTGGGGCAACTAATGAAAAACTGTTTTTT. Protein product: CASGQVFGGATNEKLFF.